This T cell receptor (beta chain) was retrieved from a study of beta chain features in type 1 diabetes. V was clipped by 4 bases and J by 6 bases; unmatched bases: 4. CDR1 is SGHTA, CDR2 FQGNSA, per germline. The length of the CDR3 is 13 residues. The investigators reverse transcribed all of the isolated RNA, so they sequenced expressed TCRB transcripts. TCRdb's table, derived via immunoSEQ multiplex PCR, lists solely in-frame clones and lacks some. The sample consists of roughly 450,000 clones, 10% to 12% of them appearing once. The sample consisted of naive CD4+ T cells from blood. The J gene is TRBJ1-2, the V gene TRBV7-2; 8 bases align to TRBD1. The sequence came from a woman between 18 and 29 years old in good health. CDR3 DNA sequence: TGTGCCAGCAGCTCGACAGGGGTGGATGGCTACACCTTC. Amino acids: CASSSTGVDGYTF.